There are a few counts of the clone carrying this T cell receptor beta chain. Its antigen is not identified. This entry belongs to a study of response to subunit inactivated influenza vaccine. Study outcomes and limitations: Researchers suggested that each seasonal influenza vaccination recruits few new T cells.

The CDR3 is 10 amino acids. Germline V CDR1 and CDR2: SQVTM, ANQGSEA. V was shortened by 3 bases and J by 5 bases, with 4 bases between the two germline ends. TCRdb fed the RT-PCR reads into MiXCR, producing one record per CDR3 protein. The sample carries more than 700,000 distinct CDR3 sequences, around 20% recorded once. The source material was PBMCs from blood, sampled about 5 days after vaccination. This sequence was found in a man in his fifties or sixties who received an inactivated influenza vaccine. The chain employs TRBV29-1 and TRBJ1-1; D is unresolved. The CDR3 DNA follows: TGCAGCGTTGAGGGGACTGAAGCTTTCTTT. This codes for CSVEGTEAFF.